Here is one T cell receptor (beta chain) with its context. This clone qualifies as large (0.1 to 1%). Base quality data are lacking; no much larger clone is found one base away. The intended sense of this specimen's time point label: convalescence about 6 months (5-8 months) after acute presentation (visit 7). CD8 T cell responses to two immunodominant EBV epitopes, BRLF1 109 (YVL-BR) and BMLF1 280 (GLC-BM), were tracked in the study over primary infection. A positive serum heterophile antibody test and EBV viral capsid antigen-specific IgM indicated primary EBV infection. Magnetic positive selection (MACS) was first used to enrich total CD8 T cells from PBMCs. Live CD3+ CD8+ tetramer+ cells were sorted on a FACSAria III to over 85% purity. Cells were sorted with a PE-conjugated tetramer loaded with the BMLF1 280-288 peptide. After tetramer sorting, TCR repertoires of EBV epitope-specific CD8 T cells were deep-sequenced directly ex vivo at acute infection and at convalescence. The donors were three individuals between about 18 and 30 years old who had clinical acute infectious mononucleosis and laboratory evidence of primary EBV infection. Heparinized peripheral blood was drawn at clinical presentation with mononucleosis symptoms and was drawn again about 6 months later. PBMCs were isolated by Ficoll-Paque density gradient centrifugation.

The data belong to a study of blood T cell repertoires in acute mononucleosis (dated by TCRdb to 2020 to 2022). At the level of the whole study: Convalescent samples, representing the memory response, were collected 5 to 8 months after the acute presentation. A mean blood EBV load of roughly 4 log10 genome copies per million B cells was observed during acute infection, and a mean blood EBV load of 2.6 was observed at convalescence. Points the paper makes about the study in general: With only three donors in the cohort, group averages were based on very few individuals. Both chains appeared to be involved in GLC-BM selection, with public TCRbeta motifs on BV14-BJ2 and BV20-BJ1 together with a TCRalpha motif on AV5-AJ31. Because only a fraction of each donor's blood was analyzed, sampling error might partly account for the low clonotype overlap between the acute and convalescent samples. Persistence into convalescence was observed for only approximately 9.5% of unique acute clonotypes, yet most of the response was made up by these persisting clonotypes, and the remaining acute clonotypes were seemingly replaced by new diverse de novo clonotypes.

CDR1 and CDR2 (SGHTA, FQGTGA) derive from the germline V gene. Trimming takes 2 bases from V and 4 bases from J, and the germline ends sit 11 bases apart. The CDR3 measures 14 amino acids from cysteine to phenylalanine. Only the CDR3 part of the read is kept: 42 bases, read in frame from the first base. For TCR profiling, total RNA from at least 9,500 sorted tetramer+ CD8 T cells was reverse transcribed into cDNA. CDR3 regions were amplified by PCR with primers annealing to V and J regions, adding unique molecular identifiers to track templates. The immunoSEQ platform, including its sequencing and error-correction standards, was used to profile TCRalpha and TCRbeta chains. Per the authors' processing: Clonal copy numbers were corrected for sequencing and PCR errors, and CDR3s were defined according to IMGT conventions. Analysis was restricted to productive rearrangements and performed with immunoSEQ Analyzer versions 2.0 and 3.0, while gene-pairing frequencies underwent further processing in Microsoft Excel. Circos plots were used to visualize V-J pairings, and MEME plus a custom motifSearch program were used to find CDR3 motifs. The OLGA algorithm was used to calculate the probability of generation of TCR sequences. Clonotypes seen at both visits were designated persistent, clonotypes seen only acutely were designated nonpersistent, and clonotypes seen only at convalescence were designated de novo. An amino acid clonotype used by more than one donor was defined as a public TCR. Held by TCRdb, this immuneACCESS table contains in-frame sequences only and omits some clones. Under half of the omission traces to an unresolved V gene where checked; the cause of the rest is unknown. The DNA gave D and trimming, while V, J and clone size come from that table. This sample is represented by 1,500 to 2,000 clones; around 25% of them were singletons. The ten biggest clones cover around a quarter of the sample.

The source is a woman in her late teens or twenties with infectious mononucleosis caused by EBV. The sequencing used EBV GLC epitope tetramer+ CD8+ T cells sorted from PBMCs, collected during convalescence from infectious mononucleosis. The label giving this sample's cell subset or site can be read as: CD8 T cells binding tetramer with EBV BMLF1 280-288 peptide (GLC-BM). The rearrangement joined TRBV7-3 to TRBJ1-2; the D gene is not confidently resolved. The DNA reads TGTGCCAGCAGCTTATCTGAGGACCTCTATGGCTACACCTTC. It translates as CASSLSEDLYGYTF. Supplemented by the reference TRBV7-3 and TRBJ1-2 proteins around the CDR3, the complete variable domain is GAGVSQTPSNKVTEKGKYVELRCDPISGHTALYWYRQSLGQGPEFLIYFQGTGAADDSGLPNDRFFAVRPEGSVSTLKIQRTERGDSAVYLCASSLSEDLYGYTFGSGTRLTVV.